This TCR beta chain appears in the sequencing data of a study of neurological immune-mediated disorders. Overall study results and limits: Whereas HTLV-1-associated myelopathy showed the most TCR clonal expansion, multiple sclerosis showed the least, with levels below those of healthy controls.

Germline V gene data show CDR1 as SGHDN and CDR2 as FVKESK. The CDR3 is 15 residues long. V shed 2 bases and J shed 2 bases, with 13 bases lying between them. MiXCR, run by TCRdb on the 5' RACE reads, gives a single entry per CDR3 protein. Of some 49,000 distinct CDR3 sequences in the sample, about 9.1% are singletons; the top ten hold about 1.6%. Time point here: longitudinal time-point 1 (baseline). In its sample, this clonotype was seen many times. Its antigen is currently unknown. The sequencing input was PBMCs. V usage is TRBV14 and J usage is TRBJ2-7; tentatively, D is TRBD2 (8 bases). This TCR came from a woman aged 40 to 50 in good health. The CDR3 region is CASSQSGRGPYEQYF. The CDR3 bases are TGTGCCAGCAGCCAATCCGGGAGGGGGCCCTACGAGCAGTACTTC.